This TCR beta chain emerged from a study of blood T cell repertoires in COVID-19. Background on the study: Symptom resolution, clearance, or two negative PCRs marked donors in Cohort 3 as recovered. In each case, the material was cDNA or gDNA derived from T cells, B-cell-depleted T cells, or PBMCs.

The length of the CDR3 is 16 residues. Germline V gene sequence: CDR1 LGHDT, CDR2 YNNKEL (reference sequence). V was trimmed by 6 bases and J by 0 bases, leaving 17 bases between them. Per the study methods: Reference gene primer amplification in the assay estimated nucleated cell counts. The table came from immunoSEQ multiplex PCR; TCRdb's copy has only in-frame clones and leaves some out. That table is the source of V, J and clone size, and D and trimming were worked out from the DNA. The repertoire consists of about 270,000 clones, with approximately 90% occurring once and the leading ten covering approximately 2%.

The chain combines TRBV3-1 (or the pseudogene TRBV3-2) with TRBJ1-1; D possibly corresponds to TRBD1 (5 bases). The origin of this receptor is a woman aged 60-75 years in a cohort exposed to, infected with or recovered from COVID-19 (not recorded which). Sequencing was done on a sample of PBMCs or T cells enriched from blood (not recorded which). CDR3 sequence reads: CASSPTQGSMNTEAFF. CDR3 coding DNA: TGTGCCAGCAGTCCTACTCAGGGATCTATGAACACTGAAGCTTTCTTT.